This T cell receptor beta chain is drawn from a study of cytomegalovirus exposure and HLA in healthy donors. The PCR was carried out with 60 Vbeta primers and 13 Jbeta primers. The method was immunoSEQ multiplex PCR; TCRdb's version includes in-frame clones alone and lacks a portion of them. The record lists approximately 210,000 clones, of which the ten most abundant hold more than 0.75%. As to this clone: What it binds is not known.

Per the germline V gene, CDR1 is SGHRS and CDR2 is YFSETQ. V gave up 0 bases and J gave up 4 bases; unmatched junction bases: 8. CDR3 length equals 17 residues. Overall study findings and caveats: Under in vitro conditions, a few CMV-associated chains were confirmed as specific for CMV antigens. One variant, a missense change in DCLRE1C, was linked in a later analysis to TCR beta V- and J-gene trimming. Evidence from a later analysis indicated that most CMV-associated TCR beta chains looked HLA-restricted. Published work reported that the classifier diagnosed cytomegalovirus status with high specificity and sensitivity.

The chain combines TRBV5-1 with TRBJ2-5, with 11 bases lining up with TRBD2. The sequenced sample consisted of PBMCs. This sequence originates from a woman in her 30s in good health and CMV-seropositive. The CDR3 protein is CASSLGTSGSVGETQYF. As DNA, the CDR3 is TGCGCCAGCAGCTTGGGCACTAGCGGGAGCGTAGGAGAGACCCAGTACTTC.